Below are 24 T cell receptor beta chains sequenced from a single sample in a study of OX40 agonist ivuxolimab in advanced cancers. Library prep was done by the immunoSEQ multiplex PCR assay. TCRdb provides this immuneACCESS table in a form limited to in-frame rearrangements. Some clones are lacking; in checked studies, under half of them reflect an unresolved V gene, and why the rest are absent is not known. This sample lists tens of thousands of clones; 75% to 90% were detected once. About 4% of the sample belongs to the ten largest clones. Sequencing was performed on CD4+ or CD8+ T cells sorted from blood, taken in a trial of the OX40 agonist ivuxolimab. These TCRs come from an adult with an advanced solid tumor such as melanoma, head and neck, liver or kidney cancer.

The rearrangement links TRBV27 to TRBJ1-5, with TRBD1 as a possible D gene (6 bases). Germline-derived CDR1 and CDR2 are MNHEY and SMNVEV (reference sequence). Trimming took off 4 bases at V and 6 bases at J, with 10 bases between the two ends. This CDR3 region has 13 residues. CDR3 sequence reads: CASSYRVGQPQHF. CDR3 coding DNA: TGTGCCAGCAGTTACAGGGTCGGTCAGCCCCAGCATTTT.

The V and J genes are TRBV27 and TRBJ2-1; tentative D call: TRBD1 (5 bases). The CDR3 extends over 13 amino acids. Germline V gives CDR1 MNHEY, CDR2 SMNVEV (reference sequence). Deletions cut 6 bases from V and 4 bases from J, with 10 bases between. This chain's CDR3 is CASSATAYNEQFF. For the CDR3, the DNA is TGTGCCAGCAGCGCGACAGCTTACAATGAGCAGTTCTTC.

The gene calls are TRBV5-1 and TRBJ2-1, with D unclear. V lost 4 bases and J 0 bases, leaving 14 bases between the germline ends. The length of the CDR3 is 16 residues. Germline V gene data show CDR1 as SGHRS and CDR2 as YFSETQ. In DNA, the CDR3 is TGCGCCAGCAGCCCAGGATGGACCGGCTCCTACAATGAGCAGTTCTTC. Translating gives CASSPGWTGSYNEQFF.

The chain joins TRBV19 to TRBJ2-3; TRBD2 might be the D (6 bases). CDR1 is LNHDA and CDR2 is SQIVND in the germline V gene (reference sequence). The CDR3 contains 14 residues. Trimming stripped 7 bases from V and 8 bases from J, with 19 bases between. The chain's CDR3 is CASNPGGGRPTQYF. The DNA for the CDR3 is TGTGCCAGTAACCCTGGGGGAGGCCGTCCTACGCAGTATTTT.

This clone was found once. The chain combines TRBV11-3 with TRBJ2-7; 7 nucleotides line up with TRBD1. J was trimmed by 6 bases and V by 0 bases; bases with no gene match: 2. The CDR3 contains 13 residues. CDR1 and CDR2 from the germline V gene are SGHNT and YENEEA. CDR3 sequence (DNA): TGTGCCAGCAGCTTAGACCGGGACAGCGAGCAGTACTTC. Its translation is CASSLDRDSEQYF. The variable domain in full, completed from reference TRBV11-3 and TRBJ2-7, reads EAGVVQSPRYKIIEKKQPVAFWCNPISGHNTLYWYLQNLGQGPELLIRYENEEAVDDSQLPKDRFSAERLKGVDSTLKIQPAELGDSAVYLCASSLDRDSEQYFGPGTRLTVT.

The chain couples TRBV28 to TRBJ1-3; 9 nucleotides match TRBD1. In germline, CDR1 is MDHEN, CDR2 SYDVKM. The CDR3 is 14 residues long. The V gene end was trimmed by 8 bases and the J gene end by 4 bases; junction bases not matched to a gene: 6. CDR3 region: CASREQGAGNTIYF. The CDR3 DNA reads TGTGCCAGCCGCGAACAGGGGGCCGGAAACACCATATATTTT. The full variable domain, in which reference TRBV28 and TRBJ1-3 provide the parts outside the CDR3, is DVKVTQSSRYLVKRTGEKVFLECVQDMDHENMFWYRQDPGLGLRLIYFSYDVKMKEKGDIPEGYSVSREKKERFSLILESASTNQTSMYLCASREQGAGNTIYFGEGSWLTVV.

In its sample, this clone was seen a few times. The gene calls are TRBV19 and TRBJ1-1; TRBD1 agrees at 7 bases. Losses at the gene ends were 10 bases for V and 1 base for J; bases not matched to a gene: 12. Germline V gene sequence: CDR1 LNHDA, CDR2 SQIVND (reference sequence). The CDR3 has 15 amino acids. This chain's CDR3 is CATTPQTGANTEAFF. The CDR3, as DNA: TGTGCCACCACGCCTCAAACAGGGGCGAACACTGAAGCTTTCTTT.

V gene TRBV7-9 combines with J gene TRBJ1-3, with a possible D match to TRBD1 (6 bases). The V gene lost 0 bases and the J gene lost 3 bases, with 9 bases spanning the gap. The CDR3 has 15 amino acids. Germline CDR1 SEHNR, CDR2 FQNEAQ (reference sequence). The CDR3 coding sequence is TGTGCCAGCAGCTTAGCCGGGGGCGGTGGAAACACCATATATTTT. This sequence encodes CASSLAGGGGNTIYF.

This clone was observed a handful of times. The J gene is TRBJ2-7, the V gene TRBV28, with D uncertain. The length of the CDR3 is 11 residues. The germline gives CDR1 MDHEN, CDR2 SYDVKM. V lost 4 bases, J lost 5 bases, and 6 bases lay in between. The CDR3 protein is CASSSQDEQYF. CDR3 nucleotide sequence: TGTGCCAGCAGTTCTCAAGACGAGCAGTACTTC. Looking up the rest from reference TRBV28 and TRBJ2-7 gives the full variable domain: DVKVTQSSRYLVKRTGEKVFLECVQDMDHENMFWYRQDPGLGLRLIYFSYDVKMKEKGDIPEGYSVSREKKERFSLILESASTNQTSMYLCASSSQDEQYFGPGTRLTVT.

The J gene is TRBJ2-1, the V gene TRBV9, with 8 bases matching TRBD2. The CDR3 totals 16 residues. V lost 2 bases to trimming and J lost 5 bases; unmatched junction nucleotides: 9. From germline, CDR1 is SGDLS and CDR2 YYNGEE. The DNA for the CDR3 is TGTGCCAGCAGCGTTATTGGCGGGAGGACGCACAATGAGCAGTTCTTC. As protein: CASSVIGGRTHNEQFF.

This sequence joins TRBV9 and TRBJ1-5, with D possibly matching TRBD1 (6 bases). This CDR3 region has 15 residues. Germline loops: CDR1 SGDLS, CDR2 YYNGEE. Between the trimmed V and J ends, which lost 0 bases and 6 bases, there was a span of 13 bases. CDR3 bases: TGTGCCAGCAGCGTAGGACAGGAGCCGATTCAGCCCCAGCATTTT. Translation gives CASSVGQEPIQPQHF.

This clone appeared a single time. The chain couples TRBV9 to TRBJ2-1; D unresolved. Trimming stripped 0 bases from V and 7 bases from J, with 5 bases between. Germline CDR1 reads SGDLS; CDR2 reads YYNGEE. This CDR3 region has 12 residues. The CDR3 loop reads CASSVGPNEQFF. The CDR3 region has the DNA TGTGCCAGCAGCGTAGGTCCGAATGAGCAGTTCTTC.

The V call is TRBV2, the J call TRBJ1-4; D is uncertain. This CDR3 comprises 14 residues. Germline CDR1 is SNHLY and CDR2 is FYNNEI. V was clipped by 6 bases and J by 7 bases, with 15 bases between them. In nucleotides, the CDR3 is TGTGCCAGCAGGGGTTGGATTCCCGGTGAAAAACTGTTTTTT. Residues: CASRGWIPGEKLFF.

The chain has TRBV6-1 and TRBJ2-3, with D perhaps given as TRBD1 or TRBD2 (5 bases each). Germline CDR1 MNHNS, CDR2 SASEGT. The CDR3 has 14 amino acids. Trimming removed 5 bases from V and 3 bases from J, with 12 bases in between. CDR3 amino acids: CASSTGTQTDTQYF. DNA for the CDR3: TGTGCCAGCAGTACCGGGACGCAGACAGATACGCAGTATTTT.

V usage is TRBV29-1 and J usage is TRBJ1-2; the match to TRBD1 covers 9 bases. V was pared by 7 bases and J by 8 bases, with 11 bases of the junction left unmatched. The CDR3 is 13 residues long. CDR1 is SQVTM, CDR2 ANQGSEA, per germline. CDR3 in amino acids: CSAGTGNPPGYTF. CDR3 nucleotide sequence: TGCAGCGCCGGGACAGGGAATCCTCCAGGCTACACCTTC.

The chain recombines TRBV9 with TRBJ2-3; 8 nucleotides line up with TRBD2. V was clipped by 4 bases and J by 6 bases; unmatched bases: 13. The V gene's germline CDR1 is SGDLS and CDR2 YYNGEE. The length of the CDR3 is 16 residues. The CDR3: CASSLSGSGGGDTQYF. The CDR3 coding sequence is TGTGCCAGCAGCTTATCAGGGAGCGGGGGCGGGGATACGCAGTATTTT.

The chain links TRBV28 to TRBJ1-6; D remains ambiguous. CDR3 length: 17 residues. The V end was cut by 3 bases, the J end by 0 bases, with 12 bases between. The V gene's germline CDR1 is MDHEN and CDR2 SYDVKM. This CDR3 reads CASSFPGSSSYNSPLHF. The CDR3 nucleotides read TGTGCCAGCAGTTTTCCGGGGTCTAGCTCCTATAATTCACCCCTCCACTTT.

CDR3 DNA sequence: TGCAGCGGGGGGACAGGGAAAAGGGATGGCTACACCTTC. It specifies CSGGTGKRDGYTF. The chain carries TRBV29-1 and TRBJ1-2; 9 bases map to TRBD1. Germline assignment: CDR1 SQVTM and CDR2 ANQGSEA. The CDR3 is 13 amino acids. Trimming at V came to 7 bases and at J to 6 bases, leaving 9 bases not matched to a gene.

V and J are TRBV7-3 and TRBJ2-1; D is unclear. The CDR3 spans 15 residues. CDR1 and CDR2 from the germline V gene are SGHTA and FQGTGA. Trimming took 8 bases from V and 0 from J, leaving 14 bases between them. The CDR3 spells CASSPIVSSYNEQFF. In DNA form, the CDR3 reads TGTGCCAGCTCCCCCATCGTAAGCTCCTACAATGAGCAGTTCTTC.

The chain links TRBV5-1 to TRBJ1-2, with D perhaps TRBD1 (5 bases). V was shortened by 1 base and J by 7 bases, with 20 bases between the two germline ends. The CDR3 spans 16 residues. Germline values: CDR1 SGHRS, CDR2 YFSETQ. CDR3 nucleotide sequence: TGCGCCAGCAGCTTGCGGCAGACTGGGGGGTTAGGTGGCTACACCTTC. It translates to CASSLRQTGGLGGYTF.

This clone was seen a handful of times. This rearrangement joins TRBV5-4 to TRBJ2-6, with D perhaps matching TRBD2 (5 bases). V was shortened by 3 bases and J by 7 bases, with 5 bases between the two germline ends. CDR1 SGHNT and CDR2 YYREEE come from the germline V gene (reference sequence). CDR3 length: 12 residues. The CDR3 is CASSSGANVLTF. CDR3 nucleotide sequence: TGTGCCAGCAGCTCGGGAGCCAACGTCCTGACTTTC. Using reference TRBV5-4 and TRBJ2-6 for the parts outside the CDR3, the full variable domain is ETGVTQSPTHLIKTRGQQVTLRCSSQSGHNTVSWYQQALGQGPQFIFQYYREEENGRGNFPPRFSGLQFPNYSSELNVNALELDDSALYLCASSSGANVLTFGAGSRLTVL.

The CDR3 coding sequence is TGTGCCAGCAGTTACAGGGCAGGGACCTATGGCTACACCTTC. Amino acids: CASSYRAGTYGYTF. The V gene is TRBV6-5, the J gene TRBJ1-2, with D tentatively TRBD1 (5 bases). There are 14 residues in the CDR3. Trimming left V 2 bases short and J 4 bases short, with 11 bases between. Germline V gives CDR1 MNHEY, CDR2 SVGAGI.

The rearrangement links TRBV21-1 to TRBJ1-1. TRBV21-1 is a known pseudogene. This CDR3 contains 15 residues. CDR3 coding DNA: TGTGCCAGCAGCAAAAAAACTGTATTGTGCACTGAAGCTTTCTTT. Encoded protein: CASSKKTVLCTEAFF.

This clone was picked up a small number of times. The gene calls are TRBV9 and TRBJ1-1, with 7 bases that match TRBD1. There are 13 residues in the CDR3. V lost 0 bases, J lost 8 bases, and 4 bases stayed unmatched. CDR1 is SGDLS and CDR2 is YYNGEE in the germline V gene. The CDR3 DNA reads TGTGCCAGCAGCGTAGGACAGGGTAGGGAAGCTTTCTTT. This sequence encodes CASSVGQGREAFF.